The clone carrying this T cell receptor (beta chain) occurred many times. Its cognate antigen is unknown. The data are from a study of regulatory T cells in long-lasting Graves disease. Study conclusions and caveats: Persistent Graves' patients showed a TCR diversity that was lower than that of newly diagnosed ones. Only a small sample size was used, which may have cut accuracy. Whereas more than 950 public clonotypes were shared by new patients, persistent patients shared more, at a few thousand.

Trimming took off 6 bases at V and 0 bases at J, with 24 bases between the two ends. This CDR3 comprises 20 residues. Germline values: CDR1 MNHNS, CDR2 SASEGT. iRepertoire HTBI primers and Arm-PCR of CDR3 regions built TCR beta libraries. Each CDR3 protein gets one entry after TCRdb re-called the multiplex PCR reads with MiXCR. The table lists hundreds of thousands of distinct CDR3 sequences, under 25% of them singletons. The time point is: persistent/refractory GD, antithyroid drugs over 5 years with positive TRAb. Making the TCR library involved RNA that had been extracted from PBMCs. Peripheral blood, Nine milliliters per patient, was collected in EDTA tubes.

The sequencing here drew on peripheral blood mononuclear cells (PBMCs), taken when the disease was refractory, from a patient treated with antithyroid drugs. This sequence was found in a female donor with Graves disease. The chain couples TRBV6-1 to TRBJ1-6, with D tentatively TRBD1 (6 bases). This chain's CDR3 is CASSSVWGQGVSSYNSPLHF. Written as DNA, the CDR3 is TGTGCCAGCAGCTCCGTGTGGGGGCAGGGAGTAAGCTCCTATAATTCACCCCTCCACTTT.